This TCR beta chain was sequenced for a study of blood T cells in healthy people across ages. Whole-study context: Researchers report that template switching captured about one barcoded beta molecule per two T cells. Regarding the study as a whole: Observed TCR beta diversity per million T cells went down as age went up. This fall followed a roughly linear course with age.

Those donating, healthy Caucasian individuals from Russia, were aged about 6 to 100. Through a sample-barcoded 5' primer and a J-beta primer mix, a second PCR was run for roughly 6 to 11 cycles. A template-switch adaptor containing 12 random nucleotides labeled each cDNA molecule. TCRdb used MiXCR to reprocess the 5' RACE reads, holding one entry per CDR3 protein. This table has some 1.6 million distinct CDR3 sequences, about 31% appearing once. About this clonotype itself: Its antigen is currently unknown.

The CDR3 has 12 residues. V was cut by 8 bases and J by 6 bases, with 14 bases left in between. CDR1 is MNHEY and CDR2 is SVGEGT in the germline V gene. The genes are TRBV6-2 or TRBV6-3 and TRBJ2-7, with no clear D. The sample taken for sequencing was blood. The sequence derives from a woman in her thirties in good health. In DNA, the CDR3 is TGTGCCAGCGCACGAGGACGAGGCGAGCAGTACTTC. Its translation: CASARGRGEQYF.